Listed below are T cell receptor beta chains from one sample, sequenced in a study of shared clonotypes between healthy human individuals. Assay: immunoSEQ multiplex PCR; the TCRdb copy retains only in-frame clones and omits some. In the table there are millions of clones, 85% to 95% of which are singletons. Sequencing was carried out using naive CD4+ T cells sorted from blood. All receptors derive from a man aged 18 to 29 in good health. CDR3s include the opening cysteine and the closing phenylalanine or tryptophan. The D gene is left open where the match is weak. Part of the rows lack a size; the others show once, few, many or a class for expanded clones.

D	V	J	size	CDR3	DNA
.	TRBV5-8	TRBJ1-5	.	CASENSNQPQHF	TGTGCCAGCGAGAATAGCAATCAGCCCCAGCATTTT
.	TRBV21-1	TRBJ2-3	.	CASSKYCEGPPDTQYF	TGTGCCAGCAGCAAGTACTGCGAGGGGCCCCCAGATACGCAGTATTTT
.	TRBV30	TRBJ2-2	.	CAWRIHANTGELFF	TGTGCCTGGAGGATCCATGCGAACACCGGGGAGCTGTTTTTT
.	TRBV27	TRBJ2-1	.	CASSPLGAYNEQFF	TGTGCCAGCAGTCCATTGGGGGCCTACAATGAGCAGTTCTTC
.	TRBV21-1	TRBJ1-5	.	CASSRPQKGDQPQHF	TGTGCCAGCAGCAGACCACAAAAGGGCGATCAGCCCCAGCATTTT
TRBD1	TRBV11-2	TRBJ2-7	once	CASSQDRIHEQYF	TGTGCCAGCAGCCAGGACAGGATCCACGAGCAGTACTTC
.	TRBV2	TRBJ1-2	.	CASRGPPRNYGYTF	TGTGCCAGCAGAGGTCCCCCTCGGAACTATGGCTACACCTTC
TRBD1	TRBV25-1	TRBJ1-3	.	CASSELGDRGPGNTIYF	TGTGCCAGCAGTGAATTGGGGGACAGGGGACCTGGAAACACCATATATTTT
TRBD1	TRBV9	TRBJ1-6	.	CASTDRGNPPLHF	TGTGCCAGCACCGACAGGGGAAATCCACCCCTCCACTTT
.	TRBV25-1	TRBJ1-6	few	CASGESTYNSPLHF	TGTGCGTCAGGGGAGTCAACCTATAATTCACCCCTCCACTTT
.	TRBV5-4	TRBJ2-1	.	CASSDGGSSYNEQFF	TGTGCCAGCAGCGACGGAGGCAGCTCCTACAATGAGCAGTTCTTC
TRBD1	TRBV18	TRBJ1-6	.	CASSQRGQMSSYNSPLHF	TGTGCCAGCTCACAACGGGGACAGATGAGCTCCTATAATTCACCCCTCCACTTT
.	TRBV4-1	TRBJ2-2	.	CASSQEPGTGTGELFF	TGCGCCAGCAGCCAAGAGCCCGGGACGGGCACCGGGGAGCTGTTTTTT
.	TRBV9	TRBJ1-3	.	CASSVGLGSSGNTIYF	TGTGCCAGCAGCGTAGGGCTAGGCAGCTCTGGAAACACCATATATTTT
.	TRBV5-1	TRBJ2-2	.	CASSSTGTSNTGELFF	TGCGCCAGCAGCTCGACCGGGACTTCGAACACCGGGGAGCTGTTTTTT
.	TRBV7-8	TRBJ2-2	.	CASSLGTKNTGELFF	TGTGCCAGCAGCTTAGGGACAAAGAACACCGGGGAGCTGTTTTTT
.	TRBV9	TRBJ1-5	.	CASSRGGDGNQPQHF	TGTGCCAGCAGCAGGGGTGGTGATGGCAATCAGCCCCAGCATTTT
.	TRBV28	TRBJ1-6	.	CASRSGSYNSPLHF	TGTGCCAGCAGATCGGGCTCCTATAATTCACCCCTCCACTTT
.	TRBV6-6	TRBJ1-2	.	CASSYSSAPYGYTF	TGTGCCAGCAGTTACTCCTCGGCCCCGTATGGCTACACCTTC
TRBD2	TRBV5-4	TRBJ2-1	.	CASSPPTSGGADEQFF	TGTGCCAGCAGCCCCCCGACTAGCGGGGGGGCTGATGAGCAGTTCTTC
TRBD1	TRBV6-1	TRBJ1-1	.	CASKGQGNTEAFF	TGTGCCAGCAAGGGACAGGGGAACACTGAAGCTTTCTTT
TRBD1	TRBV5-1	TRBJ1-1	few	CASSSPAGGEAFF	TGCGCCAGCAGCTCCCCCGCAGGGGGTGAAGCTTTCTTT
.	TRBV7-2	TRBJ1-2	few	CASSDDSYYGYTF	TGTGCCAGCAGCGATGACAGTTACTATGGCTACACCTTC
.	TRBV10-3	TRBJ2-7	.	CASSYESGVYEQYF	TGTGCCAGCAGTTACGAATCAGGGGTTTACGAGCAGTACTTC
.	TRBV5-1	TRBJ1-1	few	CASSLGQLVTEAFF	TGCGCCAGCAGCTTGGGACAGTTAGTCACTGAAGCTTTCTTT
.	TRBV7-4	TRBJ2-4	.	CASSFTFGLDKNIQYF	TGTGCCAGCAGCTTTACCTTCGGGCTAGACAAAAACATTCAGTACTTC
.	TRBV18	TRBJ1-6	.	CASSLEQGQNSPLHF	TGTGCCAGCTCACTGGAGCAAGGTCAAAATTCACCCCTCCACTTT
.	TRBV6-5	TRBJ2-1	.	CASSFAGTVDEQFF	TGTGCCAGCAGTTTCGCAGGGACCGTTGATGAGCAGTTCTTC
.	TRBV10-3	TRBJ1-4	once	CAIRGGINEKLFF	TGTGCCATCAGGGGCGGGATTAATGAAAAACTGTTTTTT
TRBD1	TRBV6-5	TRBJ2-5	few	CASRPGTGETQYF	TGTGCCAGCAGACCCGGGACAGGCGAGACCCAGTACTTC
.	TRBV18	TRBJ2-3	.	CASSPMEVKADTQYF	TGTGCCAGCTCACCAATGGAGGTTAAGGCAGATACGCAGTATTTT
TRBD1	TRBV6-6	TRBJ1-1	.	CASSYGQGSNTEAFF	TGTGCCAGCAGTTACGGACAGGGTTCGAACACTGAAGCTTTCTTT
.	TRBV6-4	TRBJ1-2	.	CASSDSRARGYTF	TGTGCCAGCAGTGACTCAAGGGCGCGAGGCTACACCTTC
TRBD2	TRBV4-1	TRBJ2-1	.	CASSHAGTTYEQFF	TGCGCCAGCAGCCACGCCGGGACTACCTATGAGCAGTTCTTC
.	TRBV7-8	TRBJ1-3	.	CASSLVPESSGNTIYF	TGTGCCAGCAGCTTAGTCCCAGAGAGCTCTGGAAACACCATATATTTT
.	TRBV5-1	TRBJ1-6	.	CASSADTGIGSPLHF	TGCGCCAGCAGCGCAGACACAGGGATCGGGTCACCCCTCCACTTT
.	TRBV5-1	TRBJ2-1	.	CASSFLGEQFF	TGCGCCAGCAGCTTTCTGGGGGAGCAGTTCTTC
.	TRBV5-1	TRBJ1-3	.	CASSLGSVSGNTIYF	TGCGCCAGCAGCTTGGGTTCAGTCTCTGGAAACACCATATATTTT
.	TRBV27	TRBJ2-2	.	CAVPPRSTGELFF	TGTGCCGTCCCCCCCAGGAGCACCGGGGAGCTGTTTTTT
.	TRBV18	TRBJ1-5	few	CASSPHSNQPQHF	TGTGCCAGCTCACCCCATAGCAATCAGCCCCAGCATTTT
.	TRBV10-2	TRBJ1-5	.	CASSEGNNQPQHF	TGCGCCAGCAGTGAAGGCAACAATCAGCCCCAGCATTTT
.	TRBV6-1	TRBJ1-1	.	CASSEARLSWGNTEAFF	TGTGCCAGCAGTGAAGCGCGGCTGAGCTGGGGCAACACTGAAGCTTTCTTT
.	TRBV5-1	TRBJ2-1	.	CASSDGGPYNEQFF	TGCGCCAGCAGCGACGGTGGACCCTACAATGAGCAGTTCTTC
TRBD2	TRBV9	TRBJ2-2	.	CASSETTSGSTGELFF	TGTGCCAGCAGCGAAACTACTAGCGGCAGCACCGGGGAGCTGTTTTTT
TRBD2	TRBV7-2	TRBJ2-2	.	CASSRRPGREMGGELFF	TGTGCCAGCAGCCGACGCCCGGGGCGGGAGATGGGCGGGGAGCTGTTTTTT
.	TRBV19	TRBJ1-1	once	CASTLSGRMNTEAFF	TGTGCCAGTACCCTGAGTGGGCGCATGAACACTGAAGCTTTCTTT
.	TRBV21-1	TRBJ2-7	.	CASSIKGRDRTRGYEQYF	TGTGCCAGCAGCATAAAAGGGAGAGACAGGACTCGGGGCTACGAGCAGTACTTC
.	TRBV2	TRBJ2-1	.	CASSDSAGWNNEQFF	TGTGCCAGCAGTGACTCGGCAGGGTGGAACAATGAGCAGTTCTTC
TRBD1	TRBV30	TRBJ1-5	.	CAWSLGQGLGYSNQPQHF	TGTGCCTGGAGCCTAGGACAGGGGCTAGGATATAGCAATCAGCCCCAGCATTTT